Each of the 29 T cell receptor beta chains below was sequenced from the same sample in a study of shared clonotypes between healthy human individuals. Assay used: immunoSEQ multiplex PCR; TCRdb lists only in-frame clones, some missing. The sample has roughly 2.2 million clones; about 90% are singletons. Sequences were obtained from naive CD4+ T cells from PBMCs. Subset denoted: CD45RA+ positively selected. The receptors here all came from a man aged 18 to 30 in good health. Some clones in this sample may be carry-over from other donors' samples.

J is TRBJ2-7 and V is TRBV7-6, with TRBD1 matching 9 bases. The CDR3 is made up of 15 amino acids. With 7 bases clipped from V and 2 bases from J, the junction kept 9 bases outside the gene matches. Germline V gene lookup returns CDR1 SGHVS and CDR2 FNYEAQ. The CDR3 spells CASTPGTGITYEQYF. In DNA form, the CDR3 reads TGTGCCAGCACCCCGGGGACAGGGATAACCTACGAGCAGTACTTC.

This rearrangement joins TRBV11-2 to TRBJ2-1; possibly TRBD1 or TRBD2 for D (5 bases each). This CDR3 spans 14 amino acids. CDR1 and CDR2 (germline): SGHAT, FQNNGV. V lost 3 bases and J lost 12, with 18 bases in between. The CDR3 sequence: CASSFRGGLGVQFF. The CDR3 nucleotides are TGTGCCAGCAGCTTTAGAGGCGGTTTGGGGGTGCAGTTCTTC. Based on the CDR3 plus reference TRBV11-2 and TRBJ2-1, the full variable domain is EAGVAQSPRYKIIEKRQSVAFWCNPISGHATLYWYQQILGQGPKLLIQFQNNGVVDDSQLPKDRFSAERLKGVDSTLKIQPAKLEDSAVYLCASSFRGGLGVQFFGPGTRLTVL.

Comment on this clone: Other nucleotide sequences from this sample produce the same CDR3. The chain employs TRBV7-3 and TRBJ1-1; D is possibly TRBD1 (6 bases). The CDR3 sequence is 14 residues long. Trimming pared 5 bases from V and 3 bases from J, leaving 13 bases between. Germline V gene lookup returns CDR1 SGHTA and CDR2 FQGTGA. CDR3 nucleotides: TGTGCCAGCAGCCTGACAGGTGGGGACACTGAAGCTTTCTTT. Residues: CASSLTGGDTEAFF. The whole variable domain, filled in from reference TRBV7-3 and TRBJ1-1, reads GAGVSQTPSNKVTEKGKYVELRCDPISGHTALYWYRQSLGQGPEFLIYFQGTGAADDSGLPNDRFFAVRPEGSVSTLKIQRTERGDSAVYLCASSLTGGDTEAFFGQGTRLTVV.

The V call is TRBV11-2, the J call TRBJ2-7; D not resolved. Per germline, CDR1 SGHAT and CDR2 FQNNGV. The CDR3 consists of 13 residues. Between the trimmed V and J ends, which lost 3 bases and 6 bases, there was a span of 12 bases. CDR3 in DNA: TGTGCCAGCAGCTTCACTAATGTGGGCGAGCAGTACTTC. This encodes CASSFTNVGEQYF.

The rearrangement uses TRBV5-1 and TRBJ2-3; 7 nucleotides align to TRBD2. J lost 0 bases, V lost 4 bases, and 5 bases had no gene match. Germline assignment: CDR1 SGHRS and CDR2 YFSETQ. The CDR3 is 15 amino acids. CDR3 in amino acids: CASSVLATSTDTQYF. In DNA form, the CDR3 reads TGCGCCAGCAGCGTACTAGCGACTAGCACAGATACGCAGTATTTT.

The chain recombines TRBV5-1 with TRBJ2-1; 7 bases fit TRBD1. Germline V gene sequence: CDR1 SGHRS, CDR2 YFSETQ. This CDR3 is 15 amino acids long. J was trimmed by 2 bases and V by 5 bases; bases with no gene match: 7. The CDR3 DNA reads as TGCGCCAGCAGAGAAGTAGGGGGCACCTACAATGAGCAGTTCTTC. Translated, it gives CASREVGGTYNEQFF. Using reference TRBV5-1 and TRBJ2-1 for the parts outside the CDR3, the full variable domain is KAGVTQTPRYLIKTRGQQVTLSCSPISGHRSVSWYQQTPGQGLQFLFEYFSETQRNKGNFPGRFSGRQFSNSRSEMNVSTLELGDSALYLCASREVGGTYNEQFFGPGTRLTVL.

The chain is built from TRBV28 and TRBJ1-2; perhaps TRBD1 as D (5 bases). V was shortened by 4 bases and J by 1 base, with 10 bases between the two germline ends. The CDR3 is 14 amino acids. Looked up from germline, CDR1 is MDHEN and CDR2 is SYDVKM. The CDR3 spells CASSSGGRNYGYTF. CDR3 nucleotides: TGTGCCAGCAGTTCCGGGGGTCGTAACTATGGCTACACCTTC.

The CDR3 sequence is CSVGLANHNEQFF. In DNA, the CDR3 is TGCAGCGTTGGACTGGCAAATCACAATGAGCAGTTCTTC. The rearrangement uses TRBV29-1 and TRBJ2-1; D not resolved. This CDR3 has 13 residues. The germline CDR1 and CDR2 sequences are SQVTM and ANQGSEA. V lost 4 bases and J lost 5, with 12 bases in between.

The chain uses TRBV27 and TRBJ1-5; maybe TRBD1 (6 bases). CDR1 MNHEY and CDR2 SMNVEV come from the germline V gene (reference sequence). The CDR3 contains 14 residues. V was trimmed by 2 bases and J by 2 bases, leaving 7 bases between them. The CDR3 region is CASSLKGGNQPQHF. CDR3 in DNA: TGTGCCAGCAGTTTAAAGGGGGGCAATCAGCCCCAGCATTTT.

V gene TRBV11-2 combines with J gene TRBJ2-7, with a tentative D call TRBD2 (6 bases). This CDR3 has 13 residues. Trimming took 1 base from V and 5 from J, leaving 9 bases between them. Germline V gives CDR1 SGHAT, CDR2 FQNNGV. CDR3 nucleotide sequence: TGTGCCAGCAGCTTAGCGGGAGTAAACGAGCAGTACTTC. Protein product: CASSLAGVNEQYF.

This clone was recorded only once. This chain uses TRBV30 with TRBJ1-3; no clear D gene. The V gene lost 3 bases and the J gene lost 5 bases, with 26 bases spanning the gap. The CDR3 contains 18 residues. Germline CDR1 GTSNPN, CDR2 SVGIG (reference sequence). CDR3 amino acids: CAWRPKQNSRLIRNTIYF. In DNA form, the CDR3 reads TGTGCCTGGAGACCAAAACAGAACAGTAGGTTGATACGAAACACCATATATTTT.

This clone occurred a few times. The chain recombines TRBV27 with TRBJ1-1; no definite D call. V was shortened by 8 bases and J by 3 bases, with 10 bases between the two germline ends. Germline CDR1 is MNHEY and CDR2 is SMNVEV (reference sequence). The CDR3 is 12 amino acids. CDR3 region: CASSILDTEAFF. The CDR3 DNA reads as TGTGCCAGCTCGATCCTTGACACTGAAGCTTTCTTT.

The chain is built from TRBV28 and TRBJ2-3, with D possibly being TRBD2 (6 bases). Between the trimmed V and J ends, which lost 7 bases and 5 bases, there was a span of 13 bases. The CDR3 contains 13 residues. Germline CDR1 reads MDHEN; CDR2 reads SYDVKM. This CDR3 reads CASIGTGRDTQYF. For the CDR3, the DNA is TGTGCCAGCATAGGGACTGGTAGAGATACGCAGTATTTT.

The rearrangement uses TRBV6-1 and TRBJ2-1; TRBD2 matches 13 bases. The germline CDR1 and CDR2 sequences are MNHNS and SASEGT. Trimming took 6 bases from V and 2 from J; bases not matched to a gene: 1. This CDR3 has 15 amino acids. In DNA, the CDR3 is TGTGCCAGCAGGGGGACTAGCGGGGCCTACAATGAGCAGTTCTTC. This translates into CASRGTSGAYNEQFF.

The chain is built from TRBV19 and TRBJ2-2; D possibly corresponds to TRBD2 (5 bases). The V end lost 5 bases, the J end lost 0 bases, and 10 bases lay between the germline ends. The CDR3 contains 15 residues. In germline, CDR1 is LNHDA, CDR2 SQIVND (reference sequence). Here the CDR3 DNA reads TGTGCCAGTAGTCGGGGAGAGACGAACACCGGGGAGCTGTTTTTT. This sequence encodes CASSRGETNTGELFF. Variable domain in full (rest from reference TRBV19 and TRBJ2-2): DGGITQSPKYLFRKEGQNVTLSCEQNLNHDAMYWYRQDPGQGLRLIYYSQIVNDFQKGDIAEGYSVSREKKESFPLTVTSAQKNPTAFYLCASSRGETNTGELFFGEGSRLTVL.

The chain combines TRBV10-3 with TRBJ1-1; D is unclear. V was pared by 6 bases and J by 1 base, with 9 bases between. Germline assignment: CDR1 ENHRY and CDR2 SYGVKD. There are 13 residues in the CDR3. The CDR3 loop is CAIRGRENTEAFF. The CDR3 bases are TGTGCCATCAGAGGACGGGAGAACACTGAAGCTTTCTTT.

The rearrangement joins TRBV18 to TRBJ1-2; tentative D call: TRBD1 (6 bases). The CDR3 extends over 14 amino acids. Germline assignment: CDR1 KGHSH and CDR2 LQKENI. V dropped 1 base and J dropped 3 bases, with 9 bases sitting between them. CDR3: CASSPQGEDYGYTF. The CDR3 DNA sequence: TGTGCCAGCTCACCACAGGGGGAGGACTATGGCTACACCTTC. The whole variable domain, filled in from reference TRBV18 and TRBJ1-2, reads NAGVMQNPRHLVRRRGQEARLRCSPMKGHSHVYWYRQLPEEGLKFMVYLQKENIIDESGMPKERFSAEFPKEGPSILRIQQVVRGDSAAYFCASSPQGEDYGYTFGSGTRLTVV.

The chain has TRBV5-1 and TRBJ1-1; no firm D call. The CDR3 length is 15 residues. V lost 4 bases and J 4 bases, leaving 17 bases between the germline ends. CDR1 and CDR2 (germline): SGHRS, YFSETQ. The CDR3 spells CASSPEEAVGTEAFF. The CDR3 DNA follows: TGCGCCAGCAGCCCGGAAGAGGCTGTTGGCACTGAAGCTTTCTTT.

The J gene is TRBJ2-1, the V gene TRBV19; TRBD1 matches at 7 bases. With V trimmed by 4 bases and J by 5 bases, 17 bases remained unmatched. This CDR3 has 18 amino acids. Germline CDR1 reads LNHDA; CDR2 reads SQIVND (reference sequence). CDR3 region: CASSNPRQGRHRDNEQFF. CDR3 nucleotide sequence: TGTGCCAGTAGTAACCCCAGACAGGGACGGCATAGGGACAATGAGCAGTTCTTC.

The V and J genes are TRBV5-4 and TRBJ2-7; D possibly corresponds to TRBD1 (5 bases). CDR1 SGHNT and CDR2 YYREEE come from the germline V gene (reference sequence). The CDR3 consists of 15 residues. The V end lost 6 bases, the J end lost 6 bases, and 22 bases lay between the germline ends. The CDR3 protein is CASTSATEFSSEQYF. CDR3 nucleotide sequence: TGTGCCAGCACTAGTGCGACAGAATTCAGCAGCGAGCAGTACTTC.

This chain links TRBV7-2 with TRBJ1-3; 9 bases are a match to TRBD1. The CDR3 is made up of 15 amino acids. Germline trimming cut 1 base from V and 4 bases from J; bases unmatched to any gene: 2. The germline gives CDR1 SGHTA, CDR2 FQGNSA. The CDR3 nucleotides are TGTGCCAGCAGCTTAGACAGGGGGCACGGAAACACCATATATTTT. Protein: CASSLDRGHGNTIYF.

This chain links TRBV5-1 with TRBJ2-3, with 9 bases identical to TRBD1. CDR3 length: 15 residues. After removal of 4 bases from V and 3 bases from J, the junction contained 6 bases not matched to a gene. Per the germline V gene, CDR1 is SGHRS and CDR2 is YFSETQ. The CDR3 is CASSTGQGRTDTQYF. The CDR3 nucleotides are TGCGCCAGCAGCACGGGACAGGGAAGGACAGATACGCAGTATTTT. The full variable domain, completed using reference TRBV5-1 and TRBJ2-3, is KAGVTQTPRYLIKTRGQQVTLSCSPISGHRSVSWYQQTPGQGLQFLFEYFSETQRNKGNFPGRFSGRQFSNSRSEMNVSTLELGDSALYLCASSTGQGRTDTQYFGPGTRLTVL.

This rearrangement joins TRBV27 to TRBJ1-1, with D perhaps matching TRBD1 (6 bases). Trimming removed 6 bases at V and 4 bases at J, with 12 bases between. The CDR3 contains 13 residues. Looked up from germline, CDR1 is MNHEY and CDR2 is SMNVEV (reference sequence). Written as DNA, the CDR3 is TGTGCCAGCAGCTCACAGGGACGCACTGAAGCTTTCTTT. Residues: CASSSQGRTEAFF.

The chain employs TRBV7-9 and TRBJ2-5, with D perhaps TRBD2 (5 bases). The CDR3 is 14 residues long. The V gene lost 3 bases and the J gene lost 2 bases, with 10 bases spanning the gap. Germline values: CDR1 SEHNR, CDR2 FQNEAQ (reference sequence). CDR3: CASSFSGKQETQYF. The CDR3 DNA reads TGTGCCAGCAGCTTCTCCGGGAAACAAGAGACCCAGTACTTC.

V gene TRBV18 combines with J gene TRBJ2-7; TRBD2 aligns across 13 bases. Trimming removed 6 bases from V and 3 bases from J; junction bases left unmatched: 5. The CDR3 consists of 15 residues. Germline V gives CDR1 KGHSH, CDR2 LQKENI. This CDR3 is CASSFGLAGDYEQYF. The CDR3 coding sequence is TGTGCCAGCTCGTTCGGACTAGCGGGAGACTACGAGCAGTACTTC.

This chain joins TRBV5-4 and TRBJ2-2; TRBD1 matches at 8 bases. Germline values: CDR1 SGHNT, CDR2 YYREEE (reference sequence). V trimming: 0 bases; J trimming: 5 bases; junction bases outside the gene matches: 6. This CDR3 region has 16 residues. For the CDR3, the DNA is TGTGCCAGCAGCTTGGGGAGCGACAGGGGAACCGGGGAGCTGTTTTTT. Translated, it gives CASSLGSDRGTGELFF.

Of note for this clone: The same CDR3 can be traced to other DNA sequences in this sample. J is TRBJ2-7 and V is TRBV5-4; 7 nucleotides agree with TRBD2. The germline V gene has CDR1 SGHNT and CDR2 YYREEE (reference sequence). Unmatched junction bases numbered 4, after V lost 2 bases and J lost 2 bases. The CDR3 has 14 residues. This CDR3 reads CASSFGSGTYEQYF. The CDR3 DNA follows: TGTGCCAGCAGCTTTGGCAGCGGGACCTACGAGCAGTACTTC.

This clone appeared a single time. The J gene is TRBJ2-7, the V gene TRBV15, with D maybe TRBD1 (6 bases). V was cut by 0 bases and J by 6 bases, with 12 bases left in between. The CDR3 is 14 amino acids. The germline gives CDR1 LNHNV, CDR2 YYDKDF (reference sequence). The CDR3 sequence: CATSRDVGGLEQYF. The CDR3 nucleotides are TGTGCCACCAGCAGAGATGTTGGGGGCCTCGAGCAGTACTTC.

The chain combines TRBV19 with TRBJ2-2, with D unclear. The germline V gene encodes CDR1 LNHDA and CDR2 SQIVND (reference sequence). The CDR3 has 16 residues. V lost 4 bases and J 1 base, leaving 13 bases between the germline ends. CDR3 sequence: CASSSARSLNTGELFF. In DNA, the CDR3 is TGTGCCAGTAGTAGCGCCAGATCGCTGAACACCGGGGAGCTGTTTTTT.